These T cell receptor beta chains were read from a single sample in a study of radiation and T cells in renal cell carcinoma. Using immunoSEQ multiplex PCR, the repertoire was profiled, and TCRdb retains in-frame clones only, with some absent. The table shows 150,000 to 200,000 clones, with about 85% occurring only once. Sequencing was performed on blood, taken from a patient whose treatment included radiotherapy and nephrectomy. The receptors stem from a woman aged 50 to 65 with renal cell carcinoma. The CDR3 runs from the conserved cysteine through the conserved F or W. Each record gives: J gene, V gene, clone size, D gene, CDR3 DNA, CDR3 protein. A D gene is named only where the DNA matches it firmly. Some rows have no size entry. The others give once, few or many, or a class for an expanded clone.

TRBJ2-5,TRBV23-1,NA,NA,TGCGCCAGCAGTCAATCGACCGAGGGGGTAGAGACCCAGTACTTC,CASSQSTEGVETQYF
TRBJ1-1,TRBV2,NA,NA,TGTGCCAGCAGTGATCGGGGTATGAACACTGAAGCTTTCTTT,CASSDRGMNTEAFF
TRBJ1-3,TRBV6-5,once,TRBD1,TGTGCCAGCAGACGGACAGGGAGGGGAAACACCATATATTTT,CASRRTGRGNTIYF
TRBJ2-2,TRBV29-1,once,TRBD2,TGCAGCGTGGATCTAGCGGGGGGGACTTACACCGGGGAGCTGTTTTTT,CSVDLAGGTYTGELFF
TRBJ1-4,TRBV14,NA,TRBD1,TGTGCCAGCAGCGCTCGGGGACAGGGGTTTGAAAAACTGTTTTTT,CASSARGQGFEKLFF
TRBJ1-2,TRBV5-1,NA,NA,TGCGCCAGCAGCTTGGTGGACAGCTCCTATGGCTACACCTTC,CASSLVDSSYGYTF
TRBJ1-5,TRBV19,NA,NA,TGTGCCAGTAGCCTCCGAGGTAGCTCATATAGCAATCAGCCCCAGCATTTT,CASSLRGSSYSNQPQHF
TRBJ1-1,TRBV5-6,NA,NA,TGTGCCAGCAGCCCTTCCTCGACAGACCTGAACACTGAAGCTTTCTTT,CASSPSSTDLNTEAFF
TRBJ1-1,TRBV6-5,once,NA,TGTGCCAGCAGTCCCAAGCCCGACACTGAAGCTTTCTTT,CASSPKPDTEAFF
TRBJ2-1,TRBV10-3,NA,NA,TGTGCCACCGGACTTTTAGACTACAATGAGCAGTTCTTC,CATGLLDYNEQFF
TRBJ1-4,TRBV4-3,NA,NA,TGCGCCAGCAGCCTACTCGGTGCAACTAATGAAAAACTGTTTTTT,CASSLLGATNEKLFF
TRBJ2-3,TRBV19,NA,TRBD1,TGTGCCAGTATTGACAGGGCCACAGATACGCAGTATTTT,CASIDRATDTQYF
TRBJ1-5,TRBV19,NA,NA,TGTGCCAGTAGTGCAACCCCGTGGAGCAATCAGCCCCAGCATTTT,CASSATPWSNQPQHF
TRBJ2-3,TRBV30,NA,TRBD2,TGTGCCTGGAGTGTAGGACTAGCGGGGCTCACAGATACGCAGTATTTT,CAWSVGLAGLTDTQYF
TRBJ2-1,TRBV7-8,NA,TRBD2,TGTGCCAGCAGCTCCCCGGGACTAGCGTCCCGTAATGAGCAGTTCTTC,CASSSPGLASRNEQFF
TRBJ2-5,TRBV19,NA,NA,TGTGCCAGTAGACCCTTTGGCCTACGGCTAGAAGAGACCCAGTACTTC,CASRPFGLRLEETQYF
TRBJ1-1,TRBV18,NA,NA,TGTGCCAGCTCACCATTCGACAACTTGAACACTGAAGCTTTCTTT,CASSPFDNLNTEAFF
TRBJ1-2,TRBV19,NA,NA,TGTGCCAGTAGGGGCCCAGCTACAGTCGGAATCTATGGCTACACCTTC,CASRGPATVGIYGYTF
TRBJ2-7,TRBV19,once,TRBD1,TGTGCCAGTAGTATTAGGACAGGCAACTACGAGCAGTACTTC,CASSIRTGNYEQYF
TRBJ2-1,TRBV6-1,NA,TRBD2,TGTGCCAGCAGTGATTTCCTGGGGGGGAGCTCCTACAATGAGCAGTTCTTC,CASSDFLGGSSYNEQFF
TRBJ2-2,TRBV18,NA,TRBD1,TGTGCCAGCTACCGGGACAGGGCATCCGGGGAGCTGTTTTTT,CASYRDRASGELFF
TRBJ1-5,TRBV7-9,NA,NA,TGTGCCAGCAGCATGGACAAACAGCCCCAGCATTTT,CASSMDKQPQHF
TRBJ2-3,TRBV19,NA,TRBD2,TGTGCCAGTAGCCGGACTAGCGGGGGCCCAGATACGCAGTATTTT,CASSRTSGGPDTQYF
TRBJ1-2,TRBV7-8,NA,TRBD1,TGTGCCAGCAGCCTCCTTAAGGGGGCAGGACATGGCTACACCTTC,CASSLLKGAGHGYTF
TRBJ1-2,TRBV7-9,NA,TRBD1,TGTGCCAGCAGCTTGTGGCAGGGGGCCAGGGTCTATGGCTACACCTTC,CASSLWQGARVYGYTF
TRBJ2-1,TRBV29-1,NA,TRBD2,TGCAGCGTTGATGTAGCGGGGGGGCGATATGAGCAGTTCTTC,CSVDVAGGRYEQFF
TRBJ2-7,TRBV19,NA,TRBD1,TGTGCCAGTAGGAACTCCGGGACAGGAGCTGGGTACGAGCAGTACTTC,CASRNSGTGAGYEQYF
TRBJ1-2,TRBV2,NA,NA,TGTGCCAGCAGCTTATATTACTCAGACTATGGCTACACCTTC,CASSLYYSDYGYTF
TRBJ1-4,TRBV13,NA,NA,TGTGCCAGCTGCGAATCGGGACGCCCTAATGAAAAACTGTTTTTT,CASCESGRPNEKLFF
TRBJ2-7,TRBV18,NA,TRBD2,TGTGCCAGCTCAGACCGGGGGGGCCCCTACGAGCAGTACTTC,CASSDRGGPYEQYF
TRBJ1-3,TRBV7-9,once,NA,TGTGCCAGCAGCCCACCTGGGGGAAACACCATATATTTT,CASSPPGGNTIYF
TRBJ2-7,TRBV30,once,NA,TGTGCCTGGAGTTGGGGCCATTCCTACGAGCAGTACTTC,CAWSWGHSYEQYF
TRBJ1-6,TRBV11-2,NA,NA,TGTGCCAGCAGCTTTCTGCCTTCACCCCTCCACTTT,CASSFLPSPLHF
TRBJ1-3,TRBV19,NA,NA,TGTGCCAGTAGTTCCAACGGAGACTCTGGAAACACCATATATTTT,CASSSNGDSGNTIYF
TRBJ1-1,TRBV7-3,NA,TRBD1,TGTGCCACCTCTCCTGGACAGGAGGGCACTGAAGCTTTCTTT,CATSPGQEGTEAFF
TRBJ1-2,TRBV6-5,NA,NA,TGTGCCAGCAGGGCCCCGGGGACAAAGTATGGCTACACCTTC,CASRAPGTKYGYTF
TRBJ2-7,TRBV5-4,NA,TRBD1,TGTGCCAGCAGCCAGGGACAGGGAAACTACGAGCAGTACTTC,CASSQGQGNYEQYF
TRBJ1-6,TRBV9,NA,TRBD1,TGTGCCAGCAGCGTTGGGACAGCTCCCGGTTCACCCCTCCACTTT,CASSVGTAPGSPLHF
TRBJ2-3,TRBV7-9,NA,NA,TGTGCCAGCAGCCCCGGGGACATTTCTAGCACAGATACGCAGTATTTT,CASSPGDISSTDTQYF
TRBJ2-3,TRBV10-3,NA,TRBD1,TGTGCCATCGGGACACAGGGGGCGCAGGACACAGATACGCAGTATTTT,CAIGTQGAQDTDTQYF
TRBJ1-2,TRBV6-5,NA,TRBD1,TGTGCCAGCAGACAACAGGGGGTTGACTATGGCTACACCTTC,CASRQQGVDYGYTF
TRBJ2-7,TRBV7-9,NA,NA,TGTGCCAGCAGGCCTACTACAGGGTGGCAGTACTTC,CASRPTTGWQYF
TRBJ2-1,TRBV2,NA,TRBD2,TGTGCCAGCAGACCAACTAGCGGGGTTTACAATGAGCAGTTCTTC,CASRPTSGVYNEQFF
TRBJ2-3,TRBV19,NA,TRBD2,TGTGCCAGTAGTCAAACGGGCCTCGGGGGGGATACGCAGTATTTT,CASSQTGLGGDTQYF
TRBJ1-1,TRBV15,NA,TRBD1,TGTGCCACCAGCAGATCTAGGACAGGGGGGAACACTGAAGCTTTCTTT,CATSRSRTGGNTEAFF
TRBJ1-1,TRBV5-4,NA,TRBD1,TGTGCCAGCAGCTTGGACAGGGGGCACACTGAAGCTTTCTTT,CASSLDRGHTEAFF
TRBJ2-5,TRBV19,NA,NA,TGTGCCAGTAAGAGTGGCGGAGAGACCCAGTACTTC,CASKSGGETQYF
TRBJ2-7,TRBV6-8,NA,TRBD2,TGTGCCAGCAGTCCCGGGGGAGCGGGAGGCTCCTACGAGCAGTACTTC,CASSPGGAGGSYEQYF
TRBJ2-6,TRBV19,NA,NA,TGTGCCAGCCAGTCCGACCCCTCTGGGGCCAACGTCCTGACTTTC,CASQSDPSGANVLTF
TRBJ1-4,TRBV19,NA,NA,TGTGCCAGTAGTAGTTGGGCGGCTAATGAAAAACTGTTTTTT,CASSSWAANEKLFF
TRBJ1-1,TRBV5-5,NA,NA,TGTGCCAGCAGCCTGGACACTATGAACACTGAAGCTTTCTTT,CASSLDTMNTEAFF
TRBJ1-1,TRBV6-5,NA,TRBD1,TGTGCCAGCAGTTACTCAGGACAGGGAGATGAAGCTTTCTTT,CASSYSGQGDEAFF
TRBJ2-5,TRBV30,NA,NA,TGTGCCCGAGTTCCCACAGGGTCAGAGACCCAGTACTTC,CARVPTGSETQYF